Each of the 23 T cell receptor beta chains below was sequenced from the same sample in a study of CD8+ T cells in alopecia areata. Treatment meaning: oral pan-JAK inhibitor, 5-10 mg twice daily. As the sequencing template, cDNA was produced by extracting RNA and reverse transcribing it. Some clones are missing from TCRdb's copy, which holds only in-frame ones; the method was immunoSEQ multiplex PCR. The table lists approximately 200,000 clones, roughly three fifths of them singletons. The sample in question was CD4+ T cells sorted from blood, obtained at week 4, from a patient treated with tofacitinib. The receptor source for this set is a human donor with alopecia areata.

The chain uses TRBV30 and TRBJ1-2; possibly TRBD1 for D (6 bases). Trimming took off 2 bases at V and 5 bases at J, with 15 bases between the two ends. There are 14 residues in the CDR3. Germline loops: CDR1 GTSNPN, CDR2 SVGIG (reference sequence). CDR3 bases: TGTGCCTGGAGTTCTCAGGGGTGGGAATATGGCTACACCTTC. This translates into CAWSSQGWEYGYTF.

The rearrangement joins TRBV29-1 to TRBJ2-1, with D possibly TRBD1 on 6 matching bases. The V and J ends lost 2 bases and 6 bases respectively, with 14 bases between them. The length of the CDR3 is 14 residues. CDR1 is SQVTM, CDR2 ANQGSEA, per germline. In DNA, the CDR3 is TGCAGCGTTGAACCCCACAGGGATAGCAATGAGCAGTTCTTC. Protein product: CSVEPHRDSNEQFF.

Points on this clone: At one end, the junction sequence differs from germline, possibly due to a read error. The rearrangement links TRBV15 to TRBJ2-2, with TRBD2 matching over 9 bases. From germline, CDR1 is LNHNV and CDR2 YYDKDF (reference sequence). The CDR3 loop spans 16 amino acids. The CDR3 region is CATSRALAGNAGELFF. The CDR3 bases are TGTGCCACCAGCAGAGCCCTAGCGGGGAACGCCGGGGAGCTGTTTTTT. The complete variable domain, with remaining parts taken from reference TRBV15 and TRBJ2-2, reads DAMVIQNPRYQVTQFGKPVTLSCSQTLNHNVMYWYQQKSSQAPKLLFHYYDKDFNNEADTPDNFQSRRPNTSFCFLDIRSPGLGDTAMYLCATSRALAGNAGELFFGEGSRLTVL.

The V call is TRBV10-3, the J call TRBJ2-3; TRBD2 matches at 16 bases. Unmatched junction bases numbered 1, after V lost 6 bases and J lost 4 bases. The CDR3 contains 15 residues. Germline CDR1 ENHRY, CDR2 SYGVKD. This CDR3 is CAISGTSGGADTQYF. CDR3 DNA: TGTGCCATCAGCGGGACTAGCGGGGGGGCAGATACGCAGTATTTT.

The chain combines TRBV4-3 with TRBJ1-4, with 7 nucleotides matching TRBD1. J gave up 8 bases and V 0 bases, and 6 bases lay outside the gene matches. Germline V gene data show CDR1 as LGHNA and CDR2 as YSLEER. CDR3 size: 15 residues. CDR3 in amino acids: CASSQDRGRREKLFF. CDR3 DNA: TGCGCCAGCAGCCAAGATAGGGGGCGTAGAGAAAAACTGTTTTTT.

Turning to this clone: Additional DNA sequences in this sample encode the identical CDR3. The chain employs TRBV30 and TRBJ2-3; D may be TRBD1 (5 bases). V dropped 3 bases and J dropped 2 bases, with 12 bases sitting between them. The CDR3 runs to 14 residues. Germline assignment: CDR1 GTSNPN and CDR2 SVGIG (reference sequence). CDR3 bases: TGTGCCTGGAGCCCAGGGCGCCACACAGATACGCAGTATTTT. Its translation is CAWSPGRHTDTQYF. The full variable domain, in which reference TRBV30 and TRBJ2-3 provide the parts outside the CDR3, is SQTIHQWPATLVQPVGSPLSLECTVEGTSNPNLYWYRQAAGRGLQLLFYSVGIGQISSEVPQNLSASRPQDRQFILSSKKLLLSDSGFYLCAWSPGRHTDTQYFGPGTRLTVL.

This clone was seen a handful of times. The chain has TRBV9 and TRBJ1-4, with 8 nucleotides matching TRBD1. V shed 4 bases, J shed 8 bases, and the junction held 7 bases outside the gene matches. Germline V gene sequence: CDR1 SGDLS, CDR2 YYNGEE. The CDR3 has 14 residues. The CDR3 bases are TGTGCCAGCAGCACAGGACAGGGCGGCGAAAAACTGTTTTTT. Its protein is CASSTGQGGEKLFF.

The chain links TRBV30 to TRBJ1-5; 7 positions match TRBD1. This CDR3 has 13 amino acids. Germline V lookup: CDR1 GTSNPN, CDR2 SVGIG (reference sequence). After removal of 1 base from V and 5 bases from J, the junction contained 2 bases not matched to a gene. In DNA, the CDR3 is TGTGCCTGGAGTGAACAGGGGTATCAGCCCCAGCATTTT. It yields the protein CAWSEQGYQPQHF.

This chain connects TRBV25-1 to TRBJ1-2; tentative D call: TRBD1 (5 bases). The CDR3 contains 13 residues. Germline V gene sequence: CDR1 MGHDK, CDR2 SYGVNS. Trimming took off 9 bases at V and 4 bases at J, with 15 bases between the two ends. In DNA form, the CDR3 reads TGTGCCAGTCCAGAGTACAGGCCCTATGGCTACACCTTC. Its protein is CASPEYRPYGYTF.

This clone came up a few times. The CDR3 loop reads CASSLGTGVGYTF. The CDR3 coding sequence is TGTGCCAGCAGCTTAGGTACGGGGGTCGGCTACACCTTC. This rearrangement joins TRBV7-9 to TRBJ1-2, with D possibly being TRBD1 (5 bases). The CDR3 sequence is 13 residues long. V was shortened by 1 base and J by 8 bases, with 11 bases between the two germline ends. Germline CDR1 is SEHNR and CDR2 is FQNEAQ (reference sequence).

This clone showed up just a few times. This rearrangement joins TRBV29-1 to TRBJ1-5; possible D gene TRBD1, 6 bases. Trimming removed 6 bases at V and 0 bases at J, with 9 bases between. Germline V gives CDR1 SQVTM, CDR2 ANQGSEA. This CDR3 contains 13 residues. CDR3 sequence: CSVTGTSNQPQHF. The CDR3 coding sequence is TGCAGCGTCACAGGGACTAGCAATCAGCCCCAGCATTTT.

The V gene is TRBV5-1, the J gene TRBJ1-2; the match to TRBD1 covers 7 bases. Per germline, CDR1 SGHRS and CDR2 YFSETQ. Losses at the gene ends were 0 bases for V and 4 bases for J; bases not matched to a gene: 15. The CDR3 sequence is 18 residues long. The CDR3 DNA follows: TGCGCCAGCAGCTTGGATACTCGTAAAGGGGGCGAAGGCTATGGCTACACCTTC. Protein: CASSLDTRKGGEGYGYTF.

This clone was detected once. The chain employs TRBV5-4 and TRBJ1-1; D gene ambiguous. The CDR3 consists of 11 residues. V gave up 0 bases and J gave up 3 bases, with 0 bases separating them. Per germline, CDR1 SGHNT and CDR2 YYREEE (reference sequence). CDR3 coding DNA: TGTGCCAGCAGCTTGGACACTGAAGCTTTCTTT. Its translation: CASSLDTEAFF.

This clone appeared a few times. The chain employs TRBV5-6 and TRBJ1-5; D gene ambiguous. Trimming shortened V by 0 bases and J by 8 bases, and 6 bases separated the two germline ends. Germline assignment: CDR1 SGHDT and CDR2 YYEEEE. CDR3 length equals 12 residues. The CDR3 sequence is CASSLEGKPQHF. CDR3 bases: TGTGCCAGCAGCTTGGAGGGAAAGCCCCAGCATTTT.

The V call is TRBV5-1, the J call TRBJ2-7, with 7 positions matching TRBD1. CDR1 is SGHRS and CDR2 is YFSETQ in the germline V gene. The CDR3 spans 15 residues. V shed 4 bases, J shed 0 bases, and the junction held 7 bases outside the gene matches. The CDR3 is CASSEDRAPSYEQYF. In DNA, the CDR3 is TGCGCCAGCAGCGAAGACAGGGCTCCCTCCTACGAGCAGTACTTC.

This clone showed up just a few times. V and J are TRBV19 and TRBJ1-1; a possible D gene is TRBD1 (6 bases). V lost 6 bases, J lost 1 base, and 9 bases lay in between. This CDR3 region has 13 residues. Germline lookup yields CDR1 LNHDA and CDR2 SQIVND (reference sequence). This CDR3 is CASSLGGNTEAFF. In DNA, the CDR3 is TGTGCCAGTAGCTTAGGGGGGAACACTGAAGCTTTCTTT.

The genes are TRBV4-1 and TRBJ1-2; D is unresolved. V lost 3 bases and J 2 bases, leaving 13 bases between the germline ends. CDR3 length equals 15 residues. The germline gives CDR1 MGHRA, CDR2 YSYEKL. Here the CDR3 DNA reads TGCGCCAGCAGCCATGGTGATGGGAAAAACTATGGCTACACCTTC. As protein: CASSHGDGKNYGYTF.

In DNA, the CDR3 is TGTGCCAGCAGCGTGGGAGAGGGCACAGCCTACGAGCAGTACTTC. It translates to CASSVGEGTAYEQYF. The V and J genes are TRBV6-6 and TRBJ2-7, with D possibly matching TRBD2 (5 bases). Germline V gene data show CDR1 as MNHNY and CDR2 as SVGAGI (reference sequence). V lost 6 bases and J 2 bases, leaving 17 bases between the germline ends. CDR3 length equals 15 residues.

This clone has a single count. The chain uses TRBV29-1 and TRBJ1-2; D is perhaps TRBD1 (6 bases). Trimming removed 4 bases at V and 5 bases at J, with 20 bases between. CDR1 is SQVTM and CDR2 is ANQGSEA in the germline V gene. The CDR3 has 15 amino acids. CDR3 residues: CSVGGLTGRRYGYTF. CDR3 DNA: TGCAGCGTTGGGGGGTTGACAGGTAGAAGATATGGCTACACCTTC.

V and J are TRBV30 and TRBJ2-7, with D possibly being TRBD2 (5 bases). The CDR3 loop spans 15 amino acids. V dropped 1 base and J dropped 2 bases, with 15 bases sitting between them. Germline V gives CDR1 GTSNPN, CDR2 SVGIG (reference sequence). DNA for the CDR3: TGTGCCTGGAGTGGGACGAGGGTATCGACCTACGAGCAGTACTTC. This translates into CAWSGTRVSTYEQYF.

The J gene is TRBJ2-3, the V gene TRBV19, with D possibly TRBD1 on 6 matching bases. The ends were cut back, 5 bases at V and 2 bases at J, with 17 bases in the middle. This CDR3 is built from 16 residues. Looked up from germline, CDR1 is LNHDA and CDR2 is SQIVND (reference sequence). CDR3 DNA sequence: TGTGCCAGTAGTGATCCGGGACGGGACATCACAGATACGCAGTATTTT. This codes for CASSDPGRDITDTQYF.

This clone was seen only once. J is TRBJ1-1 and V is TRBV27, with no clear D. The V end lost 3 bases, the J end lost 1 base, and 6 bases lay between the germline ends. The germline gives CDR1 MNHEY, CDR2 SMNVEV (reference sequence). The CDR3 covers 13 residues. In nucleotides, the CDR3 is TGTGCCAGCAGTTTCAAGGGGAACACTGAAGCTTTCTTT. Encoded protein: CASSFKGNTEAFF.

In this sample, this clone turned up a few times. V gene TRBV28 combines with J gene TRBJ1-5, with D unresolved. V gave up 8 bases and J gave up 5 bases, with 13 bases separating them. Germline loops: CDR1 MDHEN, CDR2 SYDVKM. The CDR3 sequence is 13 residues long. CDR3 protein: CASHSPPDQPQHF. The DNA for the CDR3 is TGTGCCAGCCACTCACCACCTGATCAGCCCCAGCATTTT. The full variable domain, in which reference TRBV28 and TRBJ1-5 provide the parts outside the CDR3, is DVKVTQSSRYLVKRTGEKVFLECVQDMDHENMFWYRQDPGLGLRLIYFSYDVKMKEKGDIPEGYSVSREKKERFSLILESASTNQTSMYLCASHSPPDQPQHFGDGTRLSIL.